One and the same sample provided the 11 T cell receptor beta chains below, sequenced in a study of blood T cell repertoires in COVID-19. Clones were read by immunoSEQ multiplex PCR, and TCRdb kept only the in-frame ones, dropping some. The sample consists of over 250,000 clones, 85% to 90% of them appearing once. Sequenced material: PBMCs or T cells enriched from blood (not recorded which). The receptors here all came from a woman aged 55 to 70 who had recovered from COVID-19.

CDR3 region: CASSVTEDRGDYGYTF. The DNA of the CDR3 is TGCGCCAGCAGTGTGACTGAGGACAGGGGAGATTATGGCTACACCTTC. The rearrangement joins TRBV10-2 to TRBJ1-2, with 9 bases lining up with TRBD1. The V and J ends lost 4 bases and 5 bases, in that order; junction bases with no gene match: 11. Germline CDR1 reads WSHSY; CDR2 reads SAAADI. The CDR3 consists of 16 residues.

V gene TRBV30 combines with J gene TRBJ1-5; D might be TRBD1 (6 bases). This CDR3 is 16 amino acids long. V lost 4 bases to trimming and J lost 2 bases, with 18 bases between them. Per the germline V gene, CDR1 is GTSNPN and CDR2 is SVGIG (reference sequence). CDR3 protein: CAWTLTGGGGNQPQHF. The CDR3 DNA reads as TGTGCCTGGACCCTGACGGGAGGGGGGGGCAATCAGCCCCAGCATTTT.

The chain uses TRBV14 and TRBJ1-3; 8 nucleotides line up with TRBD1. V was clipped by 1 base and J by 6 bases; unmatched bases: 2. CDR3 length equals 14 residues. Germline CDR1 reads SGHDN; CDR2 reads FVKESK. CDR3: CASSQGTGKNTIYF. The CDR3 region has the DNA TGTGCCAGCAGCCAAGGGACAGGGAAAAACACCATATATTTT.

The chain recombines TRBV6-5 with TRBJ1-6; 10 bases agree with TRBD1. Germline V gene sequence: CDR1 MNHEY, CDR2 SVGAGI. This CDR3 spans 15 amino acids. The trim removed 7 bases at V and 4 bases at J, leaving 4 bases unmatched. For the CDR3, the DNA is TGTGCCAGCACTCGGGACAGGGGTTATAATTCACCCCTCCACTTT. Its protein product is CASTRDRGYNSPLHF.

The J gene is TRBJ1-1, the V gene TRBV9; the D gene is possibly TRBD1 (6 bases). The germline gives CDR1 SGDLS, CDR2 YYNGEE. This CDR3 has 11 amino acids. V dropped 0 bases and J dropped 14 bases, with 11 bases sitting between them. CDR3 loop: CASSVDRVQFF. DNA of the CDR3: TGTGCCAGCAGCGTAGACAGGGTTCAGTTCTTT.

The chain employs TRBV24-1 and TRBJ2-7, with D possibly matching TRBD2 (6 bases). CDR1 is KGHDR and CDR2 is SFDVKD in the germline V gene. This CDR3 region has 13 residues. V was clipped by 7 bases and J by 3 bases, with 12 bases between them. CDR3 loop: CATSRTTIYEQYF. CDR3 in DNA: TGTGCCACCAGCCGGACTACTATCTACGAGCAGTACTTC.

The chain couples TRBV19 to TRBJ1-1; D perhaps matches TRBD1 (6 bases). The V gene's germline CDR1 is LNHDA and CDR2 SQIVND (reference sequence). The CDR3 loop spans 14 amino acids. With 6 bases removed from V and 1 base from J, the gap between germline ends came to 12 bases. CDR3 sequence: CASRLRQENTEAFF. The CDR3 nucleotides are TGTGCCAGTAGACTAAGACAGGAGAACACTGAAGCTTTCTTT. Complete variable domain (other parts from reference TRBV19 and TRBJ1-1): DGGITQSPKYLFRKEGQNVTLSCEQNLNHDAMYWYRQDPGQGLRLIYYSQIVNDFQKGDIAEGYSVSREKKESFPLTVTSAQKNPTAFYLCASRLRQENTEAFFGQGTRLTVV.

This chain connects TRBV19 to TRBJ1-1, with TRBD1 matching over 8 bases. Trimming cost V 5 bases and J 4 bases; bases outside gene matches: 9. The CDR3 has 15 residues. The germline CDR1 and CDR2 sequences are LNHDA and SQIVND (reference sequence). The CDR3 loop reads CASSSRTGRGTEAFF. In DNA form, the CDR3 reads TGTGCCAGTAGTTCCAGGACAGGGCGAGGCACTGAAGCTTTCTTT.

The CDR3 coding sequence is TGTGCCAGCAGCTCCTACAGGGGTGAGCAGTTCTTC. It yields the protein CASSSYRGEQFF. The rearrangement joins TRBV7-2 to TRBJ2-1, with TRBD1 identical over 7 bases. V dropped 4 bases and J dropped 9; count of bases not matched to a gene: 3. This CDR3 is built from 12 residues. Germline V gene sequence: CDR1 SGHTA, CDR2 FQGNSA.

The rearrangement uses TRBV2 and TRBJ2-1; 7 positions agree with TRBD1. There are 11 residues in the CDR3. V trimming: 7 bases; J trimming: 12 bases; junction bases outside the gene matches: 6. Germline V gives CDR1 SNHLY, CDR2 FYNNEI. This CDR3 is CASIEGALQFF. The CDR3 nucleotides are TGTGCCAGCATTGAGGGGGCTTTGCAGTTCTTC.

The chain couples TRBV6-1 to TRBJ2-7; 8 nucleotides align to TRBD1. The length of the CDR3 is 16 residues. Germline CDR1 MNHNS, CDR2 SASEGT. V shed 3 bases, J shed 2 bases, and the junction held 9 bases outside the gene matches. The CDR3 loop reads CASSDPLGTGPYEQYF. The CDR3 DNA follows: TGTGCCAGCAGTGACCCTCTCGGGACAGGTCCCTACGAGCAGTACTTC.